The clone carrying this T cell receptor beta chain showed up just once. Participants came from some 26 US areas, aged about 18 to 95 years. This entry comes from a study of blood T cell repertoires in COVID-19. Background on the study: COVID-19 samples, acute and convalescent, were from the United States, Italy and Spain.

Per the authors' pipeline: For nucleated cells, counts were estimated from reference gene primer amplification. TCRdb's copy holds only in-frame clones and misses some; the assay was immunoSEQ multiplex PCR. V, J and clone size are taken as reported in that table, and D and trimming were inferred from the DNA itself. In the table there are some 230,000 clones, approximately 80% of which are singletons. The germline CDR1 and CDR2 sequences are WSHSY and SAAADI. The CDR3 totals 13 residues. V lost 6 bases to trimming and J lost 9 bases; unmatched junction nucleotides: 6. Sample: PBMCs or T cells enriched from blood (not recorded which). The sequence was collected from a woman in her 40s with acute COVID-19. V is TRBV10-2 and J is TRBJ2-7; 12 nucleotides match TRBD2. DNA of the CDR3: TGCGCCAGCAGGCTAGCGGGAGGGCCCGGGCAGTACTTC. Its translation is CASRLAGGPGQYF.